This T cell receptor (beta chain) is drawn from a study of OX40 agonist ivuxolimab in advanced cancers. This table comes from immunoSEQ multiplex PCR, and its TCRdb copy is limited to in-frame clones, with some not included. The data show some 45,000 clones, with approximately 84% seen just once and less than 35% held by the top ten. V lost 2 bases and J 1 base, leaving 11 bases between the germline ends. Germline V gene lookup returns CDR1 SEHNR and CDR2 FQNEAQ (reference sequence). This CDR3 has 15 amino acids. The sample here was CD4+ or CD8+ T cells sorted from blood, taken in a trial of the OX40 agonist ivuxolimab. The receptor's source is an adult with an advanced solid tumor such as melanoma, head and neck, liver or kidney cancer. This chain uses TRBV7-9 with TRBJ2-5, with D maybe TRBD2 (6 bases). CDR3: CASSLRETIQETQYF. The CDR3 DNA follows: TGTGCCAGCAGCTTACGGGAGACTATCCAAGAGACCCAGTACTTC.